This T cell receptor beta chain was obtained from a study of OX40 agonist ivuxolimab in advanced cancers. For the study at large: Eligibility admitted prior anti-PD-1, anti-PD-L1 or anti-CTLA-4 therapy; roughly 40% had some. Findings of the study overall: Both CD4+ and CD8+ T cell populations in blood had undergone clonal expansion by week 6 at 0.1 to 3.0 mg/kg.

Produced via immunoSEQ multiplex PCR; TCRdb's table is partial and in-frame only. The sample lists around 53,000 clones; 75% to 90% were seen once. Notes on this clone: As yet, its antigen is unknown.

The CDR3 is made up of 13 amino acids. CDR1 is SGHAT, CDR2 FQNNGV, per germline. The germline V and J ends were trimmed by 5 bases and 4 bases, with 11 bases remaining between them. The sample in question was CD4+ or CD8+ T cells sorted from blood, obtained in a trial of the OX40 agonist ivuxolimab. The TCR was taken from an adult with an advanced solid tumor such as melanoma, head and neck, liver or kidney cancer. The chain is built from TRBV11-2 and TRBJ2-5; D call uncertain. Here the CDR3 reads CASSVPALETQYF. In DNA form, the CDR3 reads TGTGCCAGCAGCGTGCCGGCCTTAGAGACCCAGTACTTC.